This T cell receptor beta chain came from a study of human T cells and chemical hapten exposure. Overall study context: Patients, predominantly female, presented with alopecia areata, totalis or universalis.

Time point specified: patch test 2, 6 weeks after DPC sensitization. Treatment denoted: therapeutic diphenylcyclopropenone sensitization with weekly scalp DPC. TCRdb reprocessed the RACE reads via MiXCR and lists one record per CDR3 protein. The sample consists of approximately 92,000 distinct CDR3 sequences, approximately 10% of them appearing once. The sequenced sample was whole blood, obtained in connection with sensitization to the hapten diphenylcyclopropenone (DPC). The TCR sequence derives from a woman between 40 and 55 years old with alopecia areata. Some clones in this sample may be carry-over from other donors' samples.

This chain's CDR3 is CASRTGLGSDTQYF. CDR3 nucleotides: TGTGCCAGCAGGACGGGACTCGGATCAGATACGCAGTATTTT. J is TRBJ2-3 and V is TRBV7-2; perhaps TRBD2 as D (6 bases). The germline V and J ends were trimmed by 6 bases and 4 bases, with 14 bases remaining between them. This CDR3 region has 14 residues. The germline V gene has CDR1 SGHTA and CDR2 FQGNSA.